This T cell receptor (beta chain) was identified during a study of CD8+CD57+ T cells in acquired aplastic anemia. On the study more broadly: The DNA of sorted CD4+ and CD8+ cells averaged roughly 3.2 ug. Notes on the study in general: Around 29 shared CD8+ CDR3s appeared highly expressed within patients' immunodominant clones. No significant patient-versus-control difference appeared in CD8+ Simpson's diversity.

Profiles of TCR beta VDJ and CDR3 were generated from a genomic DNA template. TCRdb analysed the reads with MiXCR anew, one entry per CDR3 protein. This table has roughly 500,000 distinct CDR3 sequences, around a third appearing once. Sequenced patients had shown CD8+CD57+ cell expansion by flow cytometry. As a group, the patients uniformly had severe acquired aplastic anemia. About this clonotype itself: Its antigen is unknown.

This CDR3 region has 18 residues. Germline lookup yields CDR1 SNHLY and CDR2 FYNNEI. V lost 2 bases and J lost 0, with 14 bases in between. This TCR derives from a human donor with aplastic anemia. V and J are TRBV2 and TRBJ1-6; tentative D call: TRBD1 (6 bases). The material sequenced was sorted CD4+, CD8+, or CD8+CD57+ T cells (not recorded which) from PBMCs. DNA of the CDR3: TGTGCCAGCAGTGAACCCCTCAGGGGAAGCTCCTATAATTCACCCCTCCACTTT. Amino acids: CASSEPLRGSSYNSPLHF. Complete variable domain (other parts from reference TRBV2 and TRBJ1-6): EPEVTQTPSHQVTQMGQEVILRCVPISNHLYFYWYRQILGQKVEFLVSFYNNEISEKSEIFDDQFSVERPDGSNFTLKIRSTKLEDSAMYFCASSEPLRGSSYNSPLHFGNGTRLTVT.